This TCR beta chain was captured by sequencing in a study of blood T cell repertoires in COVID-19. Assay used: immunoSEQ multiplex PCR; TCRdb lists only in-frame clones, some missing. The table shows 100,000 to 150,000 clones, with about four fifths occurring only once. The CDR3 length is 15 residues. Germline loops: CDR1 SGHTS, CDR2 YDEGEE. Trimming shortened V by 1 base and J by 0 bases, and 8 bases separated the two germline ends. The TCR originated in a man aged 55 to 70 with acute or convalescent COVID-19. This chain links TRBV5-8 with TRBJ2-1; a weak D match, TRBD1 (5 bases). Sequenced: peripheral blood. The CDR3 sequence: CASSLWQGSYNEQFF. CDR3 nucleotides: TGTGCCAGCAGCTTGTGGCAGGGCTCCTACAATGAGCAGTTCTTC.